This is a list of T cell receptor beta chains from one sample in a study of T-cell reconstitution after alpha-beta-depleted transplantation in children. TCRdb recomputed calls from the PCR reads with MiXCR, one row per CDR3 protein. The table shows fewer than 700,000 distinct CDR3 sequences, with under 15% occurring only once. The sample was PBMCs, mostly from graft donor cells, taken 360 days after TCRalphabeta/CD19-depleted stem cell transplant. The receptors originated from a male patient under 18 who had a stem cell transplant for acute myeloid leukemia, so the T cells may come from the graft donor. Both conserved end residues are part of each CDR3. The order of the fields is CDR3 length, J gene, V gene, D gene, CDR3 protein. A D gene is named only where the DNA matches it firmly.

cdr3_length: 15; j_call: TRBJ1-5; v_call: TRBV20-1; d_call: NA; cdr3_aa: CSARAGGTLYQPQHF
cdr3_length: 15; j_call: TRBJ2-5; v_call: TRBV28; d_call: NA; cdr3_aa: CASSFGLPSQETQYF
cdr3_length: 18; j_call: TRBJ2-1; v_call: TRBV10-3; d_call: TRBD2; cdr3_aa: CAISDFGASGRAGNEQFF
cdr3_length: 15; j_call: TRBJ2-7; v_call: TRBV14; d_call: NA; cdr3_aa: CASSHHARWTDEQYF
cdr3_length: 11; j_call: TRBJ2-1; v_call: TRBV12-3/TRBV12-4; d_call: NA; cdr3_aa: CASSHSGEQFF
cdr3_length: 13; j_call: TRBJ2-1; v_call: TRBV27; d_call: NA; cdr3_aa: CASTLTGNNEQFF
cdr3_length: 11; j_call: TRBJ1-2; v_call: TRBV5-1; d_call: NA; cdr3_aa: CASSLGPIYTF
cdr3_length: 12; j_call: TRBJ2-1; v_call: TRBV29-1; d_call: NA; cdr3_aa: CSGRVSYNEQFF
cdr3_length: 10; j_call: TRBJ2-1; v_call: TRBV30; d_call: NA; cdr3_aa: CAWSTGEQFF
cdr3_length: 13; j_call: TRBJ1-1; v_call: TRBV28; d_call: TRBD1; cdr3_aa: CASSPPDRNDAFF
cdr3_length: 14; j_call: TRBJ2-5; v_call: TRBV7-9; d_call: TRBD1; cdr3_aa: CASSRQGPQETQYF
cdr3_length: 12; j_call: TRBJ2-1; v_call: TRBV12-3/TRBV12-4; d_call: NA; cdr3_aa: CASTVDVNTKFF
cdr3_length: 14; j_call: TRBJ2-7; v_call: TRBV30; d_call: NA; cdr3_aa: CAWAPGGASYEQYF
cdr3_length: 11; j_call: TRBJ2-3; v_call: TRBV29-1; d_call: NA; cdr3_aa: CSAAITDTQYF
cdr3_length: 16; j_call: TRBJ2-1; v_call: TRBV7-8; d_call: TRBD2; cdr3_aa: CASSFRLAGGPGEQFF
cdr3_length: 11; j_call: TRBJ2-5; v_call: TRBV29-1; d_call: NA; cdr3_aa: CSVDPGAAQYF
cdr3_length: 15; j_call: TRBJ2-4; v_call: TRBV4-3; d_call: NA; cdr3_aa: CASSQLARGDNIQYF
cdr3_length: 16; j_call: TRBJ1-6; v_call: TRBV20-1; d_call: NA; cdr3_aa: CSAPQQGGSYNSPLHF
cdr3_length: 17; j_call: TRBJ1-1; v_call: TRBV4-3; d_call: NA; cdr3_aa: CASSPRGAGLVDTEAFF
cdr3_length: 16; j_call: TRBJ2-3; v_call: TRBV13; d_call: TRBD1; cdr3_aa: CASSSLRQGKVDTQYF
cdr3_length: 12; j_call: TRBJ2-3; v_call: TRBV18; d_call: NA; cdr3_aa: CASSEYADTQYF
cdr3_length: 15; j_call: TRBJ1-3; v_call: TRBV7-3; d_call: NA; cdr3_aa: CASSSAPGAGNTIYF
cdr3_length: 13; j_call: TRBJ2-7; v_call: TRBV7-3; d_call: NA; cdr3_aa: CASSLGVGDEQYF
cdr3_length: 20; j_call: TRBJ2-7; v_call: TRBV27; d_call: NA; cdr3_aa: CASSLGPPGSGISSSYEQYF
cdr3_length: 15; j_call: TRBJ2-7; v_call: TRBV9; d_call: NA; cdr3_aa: CASSTSPGHSYEQYF
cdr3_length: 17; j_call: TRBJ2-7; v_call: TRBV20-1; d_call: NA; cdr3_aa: CSARPRKEHRATYEQYF